This T cell receptor beta chain is from a study of long-term antiretroviral therapy in people with HIV. The overall study: The earliest samples came from an era when ART typically awaited falling CD4 counts.

Every one of the participants with HIV received treatment in the United States. CDR3 size: 12 residues. The J segment lost 6 bases and the V segment lost 8 bases, leaving 2 bases of the junction unmatched. Per germline, CDR1 SEHNR and CDR2 FQNEAQ (reference sequence). It was version v3.0 of the immunoSEQ assay that was run at survey level. Produced via immunoSEQ multiplex PCR; TCRdb's table is partial and in-frame only. The table records over 20,000 clones, about 88% of them present only once. This receptor was obtained from a woman aged 25 to 39 with HIV. The source was unsorted PBMCs, collected 1.9 years after starting antiretroviral therapy. V gene TRBV7-9 combines with J gene TRBJ2-2; 8 nucleotides align to TRBD1. CDR3: CASATGAGELFF. For the CDR3, the DNA is TGTGCCAGCGCGACAGGGGCCGGGGAGCTGTTTTTT.